This T cell receptor (beta chain) derives from a study of cytomegalovirus exposure and HLA in healthy donors. Primers included in the PCR were 60 Vbeta and 13 Jbeta primers. The table came from immunoSEQ multiplex PCR; TCRdb's copy has only in-frame clones and leaves some out. Among 35,000 to 50,000 clones listed, 55% to 75% were seen once. The germline V and J ends were trimmed by 1 base and 4 bases, with 7 bases remaining between them. CDR1 is SEHNR and CDR2 is FQNEAQ in the germline V gene (reference sequence). The CDR3 extends over 13 amino acids. Although they were nominally healthy when sampled, donors likely had unrecorded immune exposures.

Sequences were obtained from PBMCs. The chain joins TRBV7-9 to TRBJ1-2; D is perhaps TRBD1 (6 bases). This TCR was recovered from a man in his 60s in good health and CMV-seropositive. The CDR3 region has the DNA TGTGCCAGCAGCTTAGGCAGGGGCTATGGCTACACCTTC. Encoded protein: CASSLGRGYGYTF.